This TCR beta chain is drawn from a study of Ad26.COV2.S vaccination and SARS-CoV-2 variants. The germline CDR1 and CDR2 sequences are MDHEN and SYDVKM. V lost 6 bases and J 4 bases, leaving 10 bases between the germline ends. The CDR3 consists of 13 residues. Remarks on this clone: The target antigen is unknown.

Treatment: about 20 received Ad26.COV2.S at low or high dose, single or two shots; roughly five received placebo; per-sample allocation not given. The samples were gathered on day 63 after the first injection of vaccine or placebo. Sequencing used immunoSEQ multiplex PCR; TCRdb keeps in-frame clones, though not all of them. The sample consists of 350,000 to 450,000 clones, approximately 90% of them appearing once. Findings of the study overall: Considerable breadth of spike-specific CD8+ and CD4+ T cell responses has reportedly been documented following vaccination. Analyses that measured TCR breadth and depth may have underestimated total T cell responses.

The chain has TRBV28 and TRBJ2-1; no reliable D call. The clonotype comes from a person aged 18-60 years who received the Ad26.COV2.S COVID-19 vaccine or a placebo. The material was peripheral blood, obtained in a trial of Ad26.COV2.S vaccine versus placebo. CDR3 sequence reads: CASSQWLYNEQFF. The CDR3, as DNA: TGTGCCAGCAGCCAGTGGTTATACAATGAGCAGTTCTTC.